Detailed here is one T cell receptor (beta chain). Study processing details: Reference gene primer amplification gave estimated nucleated cell counts. Assay: immunoSEQ multiplex PCR; the TCRdb copy retains only in-frame clones and omits some. V and J calls and clone size follow that table, whereas D and trimming were derived from the DNA. The table lists about 210,000 clones, about 84% of them singletons. Germline-derived CDR1 and CDR2 are KGHSH and LQKENI. Trimming removed 0 bases at V and 2 bases at J, with 8 bases between. This CDR3 region has 15 residues. These data belong to a study of blood T cell repertoires in COVID-19. Study at large: Sites across the United States, Italy and Spain contributed samples from acute and convalescent COVID-19. PBMCs, B-cell-depleted T cells, or T cells provided the cDNA or gDNA that made up the material.

The clonotype comes from a human donor in a cohort sampled during active COVID-19. Sequenced: peripheral blood. The chain couples TRBV18 to TRBJ1-5, with D perhaps TRBD1 (5 bases). The CDR3 DNA is TGTGCCAGCTCACCACCGGCAGGGCGCAATCAGCCCCAGCATTTT. Protein product: CASSPPAGRNQPQHF.